The 29 T cell receptor beta chains below come from one sample, sequenced in a study of blood T cell repertoires in COVID-19. TCRdb keeps only in-frame clones here, not all; method: immunoSEQ multiplex PCR. Of about 88,000 clones listed, over 75% were seen once; the top ten hold 2.9%. Material for sequencing was peripheral blood. All receptors come from a woman older than 75 with acute or convalescent COVID-19.

The chain carries TRBV15 and TRBJ2-6; tentatively, D is TRBD1 (6 bases). V dropped 1 base and J dropped 10 bases, with 11 bases sitting between them. This CDR3 has 14 amino acids. Per germline, CDR1 LNHNV and CDR2 YYDKDF (reference sequence). The CDR3 protein is CATSRGQARNVLTF. CDR3 nucleotide sequence: TGTGCCACCAGCAGAGGACAGGCCAGAAACGTCCTGACTTTC.

In DNA form, the CDR3 reads TGTGCCAGCTCAACAAAACAGGGTGGCGGGGAGCTGTTTTTT. This translates into CASSTKQGGGELFF. The rearrangement uses TRBV18 and TRBJ2-2, with a tentative D call TRBD1 (6 bases). Germline CDR1 is KGHSH and CDR2 is LQKENI. This CDR3 contains 14 residues. Trimming cost V 5 bases and J 7 bases, with 14 bases left between them.

The chain uses TRBV9 and TRBJ2-1, with 15 bases that match TRBD2. The CDR3 spans 16 residues. The V gene's germline CDR1 is SGDLS and CDR2 YYNGEE. Trimming cost V 0 bases and J 14 bases; bases outside gene matches: 9. The CDR3 region has the DNA TGTGCCAGCAGCGTAGATAGGGGACTAGCGGGGGGCCCAAAGTTCTTC. Its protein product is CASSVDRGLAGGPKFF.

V is TRBV4-3 and J is TRBJ2-1; 12 bases line up with TRBD2. The CDR3 is 16 residues long. V was clipped by 2 bases and J by 7 bases; unmatched bases: 6. The germline V gene encodes CDR1 LGHNA and CDR2 YSLEER. CDR3 amino acids: CASSQPLAGGPNEQFF. CDR3 nucleotide sequence: TGCGCCAGCAGCCAACCCCTAGCGGGAGGGCCGAATGAGCAGTTCTTC.

This chain links TRBV5-1 with TRBJ1-4, with 7 bases fitting TRBD1. V was clipped by 0 bases and J by 5 bases; unmatched bases: 1. The V gene's germline CDR1 is SGHRS and CDR2 YFSETQ. The CDR3 consists of 14 residues. For the CDR3, the DNA is TGCGCCAGCAGCTTGGGACAGGGAAATGAAAAACTGTTTTTT. Translating gives CASSLGQGNEKLFF.

The rearrangement joins TRBV7-9 to TRBJ2-7; no clear D gene. Germline values: CDR1 SEHNR, CDR2 FQNEAQ (reference sequence). The germline V and J ends were trimmed by 2 bases and 0 bases, with 8 bases remaining between them. CDR3 length: 14 residues. The CDR3 DNA is TGTGCCAGCAGCTTACTAAGTAACTCCTACGAGCAGTACTTC. Encoded protein: CASSLLSNSYEQYF.

This sequence joins TRBV18 and TRBJ1-4; no definite D call. Trimming shortened V by 4 bases and J by 8 bases, and 11 bases separated the two germline ends. Germline V lookup: CDR1 KGHSH, CDR2 LQKENI. The CDR3 is made up of 13 amino acids. CDR3 residues: CASSLSPREKLFF. The DNA of the CDR3 is TGTGCCAGCTCACTATCGCCTAGGGAAAAACTGTTTTTT.

This clone was counted between two and nine times. The chain has TRBV5-1 and TRBJ2-1, with D maybe TRBD2 (6 bases). V shed 3 bases and J shed 7 bases, with 14 bases lying between them. Germline values: CDR1 SGHRS, CDR2 YFSETQ. This CDR3 is 14 amino acids long. CDR3 sequence reads: CASSSADYLNEQFF. CDR3 DNA: TGCGCCAGCAGCTCAGCGGACTATTTGAATGAGCAGTTCTTC.

About this clone: The same CDR3 is also encoded by other DNA sequences in this sample. The gene calls are TRBV2 and TRBJ1-1, with a possible D match to TRBD1 (6 bases). V dropped 6 bases and J dropped 0 bases, with 8 bases sitting between them. This CDR3 has 13 residues. CDR1 SNHLY and CDR2 FYNNEI come from the germline V gene. CDR3 in DNA: TGTGCCAGCAGCGGACAGATGAACACTGAAGCTTTCTTT. Its protein is CASSGQMNTEAFF.

This chain connects TRBV6-5 to TRBJ1-2; D might be TRBD1 (6 bases). The length of the CDR3 is 15 residues. The V end was cut by 6 bases, the J end by 0 bases, with 14 bases between. CDR1 and CDR2 from the germline V gene are MNHEY and SVGAGI. Here the CDR3 reads CASSAGVKSNYGYTF. Here the CDR3 DNA reads TGTGCCAGCAGCGCAGGGGTGAAATCTAACTATGGCTACACCTTC.

V usage is TRBV9 and J usage is TRBJ2-3; a possible D gene is TRBD1 (6 bases). The V gene lost 0 bases and the J gene lost 5 bases, with 10 bases spanning the gap. The CDR3 extends over 14 amino acids. Per the germline V gene, CDR1 is SGDLS and CDR2 is YYNGEE. CDR3 sequence (DNA): TGTGCCAGCAGCGTAGCAGGGGCGGGAGATACGCAGTATTTT. It yields the protein CASSVAGAGDTQYF.

The chain is built from TRBV19 and TRBJ1-2; D uncertain. Trimming cost V 8 bases and J 4 bases, with 11 bases left between them. In germline, CDR1 is LNHDA, CDR2 SQIVND (reference sequence). The CDR3 is made up of 12 amino acids. The CDR3 sequence is CASPSFSYGYTF. The CDR3 DNA is TGTGCCAGTCCCTCCTTTAGCTATGGCTACACCTTC.

V gene TRBV11-2 combines with J gene TRBJ2-7, with D tentatively TRBD2 (6 bases). This CDR3 contains 17 residues. The V end lost 1 base, the J end lost 9 bases, and 25 bases lay between the germline ends. CDR1 is SGHAT and CDR2 is FQNNGV in the germline V gene. The CDR3 loop reads CASSLGVAWLATGGQYF. The CDR3, as DNA: TGTGCCAGCAGCTTAGGAGTGGCCTGGCTTGCAACCGGGGGGCAGTACTTC.

In DNA, the CDR3 is TGTGCCAGCGAGGGGGCAACTAATGAAAAACTGTTTTTT. This sequence encodes CASEGATNEKLFF. The chain has TRBV2 and TRBJ1-4; tentatively, D is TRBD1 (6 bases). Germline CDR1 is SNHLY and CDR2 is FYNNEI. The CDR3 covers 13 residues. V shed 8 bases and J shed 0 bases, with 7 bases lying between them.

The chain is built from TRBV9 and TRBJ1-2; D remains unclear. The V end was cut by 1 base, the J end by 6 bases, with 19 bases between. CDR3 length: 16 amino acids. In germline, CDR1 is SGDLS, CDR2 YYNGEE. The CDR3 sequence: CASSVRSSGERDGYTF. The CDR3 DNA is TGTGCCAGCAGCGTAAGGTCGAGCGGGGAGCGTGATGGCTACACCTTC.

The CDR3 is CASSKQGTNEKLFF. The CDR3 nucleotides are TGTGCCAGCAGCAAACAGGGAACTAATGAAAAACTGTTTTTT. The chain couples TRBV2 to TRBJ1-4; weak D call: TRBD1 (6 bases). Germline V gene lookup returns CDR1 SNHLY and CDR2 FYNNEI. CDR3 length: 14 amino acids. The germline V and J ends were trimmed by 6 bases and 1 base, with 9 bases remaining between them.

The V and J genes are TRBV2 and TRBJ1-2, with D hard to call. CDR1 SNHLY and CDR2 FYNNEI come from the germline V gene. This CDR3 is 13 amino acids long. V lost 1 base and J lost 0, with 3 bases in between. For the CDR3, the DNA is TGTGCCAGCAGTGAAGGAGCTAACTATGGCTACACCTTC. Its protein product is CASSEGANYGYTF.

This CDR3 is CASSVRSSGNTIYF. Written as DNA, the CDR3 is TGTGCCAGCAGCGTACGGAGCTCTGGAAACACCATATATTTT. The chain couples TRBV9 to TRBJ1-3; D gene ambiguous. Trimming pared 1 base from V and 0 bases from J, leaving 5 bases between. Germline V gives CDR1 SGDLS, CDR2 YYNGEE. The CDR3 runs 14 residues.

Only a few counts were recorded for this clone. The chain is built from TRBV2 and TRBJ2-7; 8 positions agree with TRBD2. The V gene's germline CDR1 is SNHLY and CDR2 FYNNEI. The CDR3 is 16 amino acids. V dropped 3 bases and J dropped 0; count of bases not matched to a gene: 7. Here the CDR3 DNA reads TGTGCCAGCAGTGACTACGCGGGGACTAGCTCCTACGAGCAGTACTTC. Translation: CASSDYAGTSSYEQYF.

The sample holds one count of this clone. The chain is built from TRBV4-1 and TRBJ1-5; 7 bases are shared with TRBD1. This CDR3 is 15 amino acids long. V shed 4 bases and J 7 bases; nucleotides not matched to a gene: 10. Germline V gene sequence: CDR1 MGHRA, CDR2 YSYEKL. DNA for the CDR3: TGCGCCAGCAGCCCCCGACAGGGCCCCAGGCAGCCCCAGCATTTT. Protein sequence: CASSPRQGPRQPQHF.

The gene calls are TRBV7-6 and TRBJ2-5; D perhaps matches TRBD1 (5 bases). The CDR3 sequence is 14 residues long. CDR1 SGHVS and CDR2 FNYEAQ come from the germline V gene. Trimming pared 2 bases from V and 1 base from J, leaving 8 bases between. The DNA of the CDR3 is TGTGCCAGCAGCTTATACCAGGGCCAAGAGACCCAGTACTTC. It is translated as CASSLYQGQETQYF.

This rearrangement joins TRBV28 to TRBJ1-5; TRBD1 matches at 7 bases. V lost 5 bases to trimming and J lost 2 bases; unmatched junction nucleotides: 9. CDR1 MDHEN and CDR2 SYDVKM come from the germline V gene. The CDR3 runs to 16 residues. This CDR3 is CASSRYRGTRNQPQHF. In DNA form, the CDR3 reads TGTGCCAGCAGTCGGTACAGGGGCACACGCAATCAGCCCCAGCATTTT.

The chain couples TRBV2 to TRBJ1-6; TRBD1 might be the D (5 bases). Trimming stripped 7 bases from V and 8 bases from J, with 12 bases between. CDR3 length: 13 residues. In germline, CDR1 is SNHLY, CDR2 FYNNEI. CDR3 nucleotide sequence: TGTGCCAGCACGAGAGGCAGGGATTCACCCCTCCACTTT. Protein: CASTRGRDSPLHF. Looking up the rest from reference TRBV2 and TRBJ1-6 gives the full variable domain: EPEVTQTPSHQVTQMGQEVILRCVPISNHLYFYWYRQILGQKVEFLVSFYNNEISEKSEIFDDQFSVERPDGSNFTLKIRSTKLEDSAMYFCASTRGRDSPLHFGNGTRLTVT.

The gene calls are TRBV9 and TRBJ2-2, with a tentative D call TRBD1 (6 bases). The CDR3 has 14 amino acids. V was pared by 4 bases and J by 6 bases, with 13 bases between. Germline values: CDR1 SGDLS, CDR2 YYNGEE. CDR3 in DNA: TGTGCCAGCAGCCGAACAGGGTTTTCCGGGGAGCTGTTTTTT. Protein: CASSRTGFSGELFF.

Concerning this clone itself: The identical CDR3 is also encoded by other nucleotide sequences in the sample. The chain combines TRBV20-1 with TRBJ2-5; D is unresolved. This CDR3 comprises 10 residues. With 5 bases removed from V and 2 bases from J, the gap between germline ends came to 3 bases. The V gene's germline CDR1 is DFQATT and CDR2 SNEGSKA (reference sequence). CDR3: CSASQETQYF. CDR3 sequence (DNA): TGCAGTGCTTCTCAAGAGACCCAGTACTTC.

The chain joins TRBV5-1 to TRBJ2-1, with TRBD2 matching over 10 bases. With V trimmed by 4 bases and J by 2 bases, 3 bases remained unmatched. Per germline, CDR1 SGHRS and CDR2 YFSETQ. There are 15 residues in the CDR3. The chain's CDR3 is CASSLGLAAYNEQFF. The CDR3, as DNA: TGCGCCAGCAGCCTCGGACTAGCGGCCTACAATGAGCAGTTCTTC. The whole variable domain, remainder taken from reference TRBV5-1 and TRBJ2-1, is KAGVTQTPRYLIKTRGQQVTLSCSPISGHRSVSWYQQTPGQGLQFLFEYFSETQRNKGNFPGRFSGRQFSNSRSEMNVSTLELGDSALYLCASSLGLAAYNEQFFGPGTRLTVL.

The chain recombines TRBV5-1 with TRBJ2-3, with 7 bases lining up with TRBD1. In germline, CDR1 is SGHRS, CDR2 YFSETQ. CDR3 length equals 15 residues. V lost 0 bases to trimming and J lost 3 bases; unmatched junction nucleotides: 4. The CDR3 region is CASSLATGKTDTQYF. The CDR3 DNA reads TGCGCCAGCAGCTTGGCGACAGGGAAGACAGATACGCAGTATTTT.

This chain links TRBV29-1 with TRBJ1-1; TRBD1 matches at 8 bases. The CDR3 covers 13 residues. The J segment lost 1 base and the V segment lost 5 bases, leaving 3 bases of the junction unmatched. Germline CDR1 is SQVTM and CDR2 is ANQGSEA. The CDR3 nucleotides are TGCAGCGTTAGACAGGGGACGAACACTGAAGCTTTCTTT. The encoded protein is CSVRQGTNTEAFF.

The J gene is TRBJ2-3, the V gene TRBV4-2; 11 bases line up with TRBD2. Germline CDR1 LGHNA, CDR2 YNFKEQ. Germline trimming cut 1 base from V and 0 bases from J; bases unmatched to any gene: 9. The CDR3 sequence is 19 residues long. In DNA form, the CDR3 reads TGTGCCAGCAGCCAAGGATTGGGTCTAGCGGGAGGAAGCACAGATACGCAGTATTTT. Amino acids: CASSQGLGLAGGSTDTQYF.